This entry is about one TCR beta chain. The antigen is not known. The study's library attached unique molecular identifiers to single cDNA molecules. TCRdb processed the RACE reads anew with MiXCR; each CDR3 protein has one entry. The repertoire holds 150,000 to 200,000 distinct CDR3 sequences, roughly a quarter seen once, with 2.5% in the top ten. The data are from a study of human T cells and chemical hapten exposure. Study results and limitations: Having alopecia, the donors may differ immunologically from healthy people.

The time point is: patch test 3, about 24 weeks after DPC sensitization. The treatment here: therapeutic diphenylcyclopropenone sensitization with weekly scalp DPC. Staff drew blood before applying each patch test. This CDR3 contains 14 residues. V lost 6 bases, J lost 11 bases, and 11 bases stayed unmatched. Germline loops: CDR1 MNHNY, CDR2 SVGAGI (reference sequence). Material: whole blood, obtained in connection with sensitization to the hapten diphenylcyclopropenone (DPC). The TCR originated in a woman in her 40s with alopecia areata. Some clones in this sample may be carry-over from other donors' samples. The chain recombines TRBV6-6 with TRBJ1-5; 9 bases are a match to TRBD1. CDR3 in amino acids: CASSPGQGGPSQHF. CDR3 nucleotide sequence: TGTGCCAGCAGCCCGGGACAGGGAGGTCCGTCCCAGCATTTT.